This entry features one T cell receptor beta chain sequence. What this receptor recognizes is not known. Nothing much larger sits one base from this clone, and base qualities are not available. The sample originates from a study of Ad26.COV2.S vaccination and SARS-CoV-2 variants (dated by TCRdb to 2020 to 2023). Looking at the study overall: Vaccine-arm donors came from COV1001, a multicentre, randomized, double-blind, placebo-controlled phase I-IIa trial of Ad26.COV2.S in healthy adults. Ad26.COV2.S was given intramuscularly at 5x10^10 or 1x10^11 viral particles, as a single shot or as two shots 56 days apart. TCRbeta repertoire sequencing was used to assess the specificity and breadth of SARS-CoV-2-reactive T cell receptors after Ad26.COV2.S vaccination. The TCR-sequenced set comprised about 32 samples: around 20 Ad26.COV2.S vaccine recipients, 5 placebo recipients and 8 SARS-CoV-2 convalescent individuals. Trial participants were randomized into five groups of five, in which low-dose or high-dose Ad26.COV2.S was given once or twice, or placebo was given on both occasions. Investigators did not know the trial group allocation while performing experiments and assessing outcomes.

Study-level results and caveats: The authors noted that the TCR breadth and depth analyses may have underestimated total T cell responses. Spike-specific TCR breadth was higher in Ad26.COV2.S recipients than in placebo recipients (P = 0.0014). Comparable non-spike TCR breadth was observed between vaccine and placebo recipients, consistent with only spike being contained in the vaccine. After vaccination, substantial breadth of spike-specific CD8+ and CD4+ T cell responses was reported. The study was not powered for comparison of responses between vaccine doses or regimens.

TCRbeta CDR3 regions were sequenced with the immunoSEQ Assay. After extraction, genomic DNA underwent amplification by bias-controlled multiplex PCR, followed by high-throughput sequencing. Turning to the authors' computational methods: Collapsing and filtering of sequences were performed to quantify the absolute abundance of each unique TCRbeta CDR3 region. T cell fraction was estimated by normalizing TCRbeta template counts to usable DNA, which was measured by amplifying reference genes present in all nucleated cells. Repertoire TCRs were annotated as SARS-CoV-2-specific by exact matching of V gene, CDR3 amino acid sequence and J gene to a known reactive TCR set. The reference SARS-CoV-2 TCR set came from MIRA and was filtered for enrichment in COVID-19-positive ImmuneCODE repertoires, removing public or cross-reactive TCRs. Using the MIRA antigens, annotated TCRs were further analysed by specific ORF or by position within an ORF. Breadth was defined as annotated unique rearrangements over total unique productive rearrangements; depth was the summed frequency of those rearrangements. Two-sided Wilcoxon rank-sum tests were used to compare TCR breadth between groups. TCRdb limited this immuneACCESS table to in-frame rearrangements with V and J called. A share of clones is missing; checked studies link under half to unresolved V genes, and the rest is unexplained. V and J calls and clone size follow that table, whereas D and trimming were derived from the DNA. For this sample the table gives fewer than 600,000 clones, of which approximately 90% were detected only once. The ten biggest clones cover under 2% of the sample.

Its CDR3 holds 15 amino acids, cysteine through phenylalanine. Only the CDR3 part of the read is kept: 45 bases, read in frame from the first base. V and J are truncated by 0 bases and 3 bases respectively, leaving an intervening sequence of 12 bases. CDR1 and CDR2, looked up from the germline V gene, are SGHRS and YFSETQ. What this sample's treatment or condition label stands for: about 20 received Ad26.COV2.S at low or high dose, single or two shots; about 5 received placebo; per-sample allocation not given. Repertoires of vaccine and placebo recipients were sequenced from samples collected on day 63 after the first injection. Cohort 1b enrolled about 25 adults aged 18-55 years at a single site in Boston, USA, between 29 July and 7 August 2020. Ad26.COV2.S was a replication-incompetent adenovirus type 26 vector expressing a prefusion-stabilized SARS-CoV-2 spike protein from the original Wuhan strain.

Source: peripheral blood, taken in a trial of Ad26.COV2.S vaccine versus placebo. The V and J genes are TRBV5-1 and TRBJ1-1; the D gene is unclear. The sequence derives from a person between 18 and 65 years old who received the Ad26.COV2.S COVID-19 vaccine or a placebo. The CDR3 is CASSLVTARDTEAFF. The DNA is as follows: TGCGCCAGCAGCTTGGTGACCGCACGAGACACTGAAGCTTTCTTT.